These 18 T cell receptor beta chains originate from one sample sequenced in a study of T cell responses to AZD1222 COVID-19 vaccine. Clones were read by immunoSEQ multiplex PCR, and TCRdb kept only the in-frame ones, dropping some. The data contain 85,000 to 90,000 clones, around 90% of them seen just once; the ten biggest clones take up approximately 2%. The sample was peripheral blood, taken on day 0 of AZD1222 vaccination. The receptor set was obtained from an adult in good health.

The chain couples TRBV30 to TRBJ2-7; 7 positions agree with TRBD2. Trimming took 5 bases from V and 4 from J; bases not matched to a gene: 23. This CDR3 spans 18 amino acids. Germline loops: CDR1 GTSNPN, CDR2 SVGIG (reference sequence). CDR3 DNA: TGTGCCTGGGGGAGGGGTAAATCGGCTGGACTACCAGCGTACGAGCAGTACTTC. Translated, it gives CAWGRGKSAGLPAYEQYF. Drawing the rest from reference TRBV30 and TRBJ2-7, the complete variable domain is SQTIHQWPATLVQPVGSPLSLECTVEGTSNPNLYWYRQAAGRGLQLLFYSVGIGQISSEVPQNLSASRPQDRQFILSSKKLLLSDSGFYLCAWGRGKSAGLPAYEQYFGPGTRLTVT.

The V and J genes are TRBV3-1 (or the pseudogene TRBV3-2) and TRBJ2-7, with 12 bases matching TRBD1. Germline values: CDR1 LGHDT, CDR2 YNNKEL (reference sequence). V dropped 4 bases and J dropped 5; count of bases not matched to a gene: 9. The CDR3 covers 16 residues. Here the CDR3 reads CASSPTPGTGGDEQYF. The DNA of the CDR3 is TGTGCCAGCAGCCCGACTCCCGGGACAGGGGGCGACGAGCAGTACTTC.

This clone was seen once. This sequence joins TRBV6-1 and TRBJ1-5; 8 nucleotides match TRBD1. This CDR3 region has 17 residues. V dropped 2 bases and J dropped 3; count of bases not matched to a gene: 9. Germline assignment: CDR1 MNHNS and CDR2 SASEGT. CDR3 region: CASSEPPGQVSNQPQHF. The CDR3 coding sequence is TGTGCCAGCAGTGAACCCCCGGGACAGGTGTCCAATCAGCCCCAGCATTTT.

This chain links TRBV5-1 with TRBJ2-7; 14 bases match TRBD2. The CDR3 has 13 residues. Germline values: CDR1 SGHRS, CDR2 YFSETQ. V trimming: 3 bases; J trimming: 12 bases; junction bases outside the gene matches: 5. The chain's CDR3 is CASSSGTSGSSYF. The CDR3 region has the DNA TGCGCCAGCAGCTCCGGGACTAGCGGGAGTTCGTACTTC.

The J gene is TRBJ2-3, the V gene TRBV24-1; D remains unclear. The germline V gene encodes CDR1 KGHDR and CDR2 SFDVKD. The CDR3 is 12 amino acids. Trimming cost V 6 bases and J 0 bases, with 3 bases left between them. The CDR3 sequence is CATSSSTDTQYF. The CDR3 DNA reads as TGTGCCACCAGTTCAAGCACAGATACGCAGTATTTT.

This rearrangement joins TRBV2 to TRBJ1-1, with TRBD1 matching 7 bases. Germline V CDR1 and CDR2: SNHLY, FYNNEI. The CDR3 is 15 amino acids. After removal of 6 bases from V and 1 base from J, the junction contained 8 bases not matched to a gene. DNA of the CDR3: TGTGCCAGCAGGAACAGGGGAACGGGGAACACTGAAGCTTTCTTT. This encodes CASRNRGTGNTEAFF. The entire variable domain, with the rest obtained from reference TRBV2 and TRBJ1-1, is as follows: EPEVTQTPSHQVTQMGQEVILRCVPISNHLYFYWYRQILGQKVEFLVSFYNNEISEKSEIFDDQFSVERPDGSNFTLKIRSTKLEDSAMYFCASRNRGTGNTEAFFGQGTRLTVV.

CDR3 residues: CASSGQGVIQPQHF. The CDR3 region has the DNA TGTGCCAGTTCGGGACAGGGGGTCATTCAGCCCCAGCATTTT. The chain uses TRBV6-1 and TRBJ1-5; TRBD1 aligns across 11 bases. V lost 9 bases, J lost 6 bases, and 7 bases stayed unmatched. The CDR3 is 14 amino acids. Germline CDR1 is MNHNS and CDR2 is SASEGT.

The CDR3 coding sequence is TGCAGTGCTAGTCGGCTAGCGGGAGGGACAGATACGCAGTATTTT. Translation: CSASRLAGGTDTQYF. The genes are TRBV20-1 and TRBJ2-3; 12 bases fit TRBD2. Germline V gives CDR1 DFQATT, CDR2 SNEGSKA (reference sequence). The CDR3 is 15 amino acids. V lost 3 bases and J lost 3; bases outside the gene matches: 4.

The chain recombines TRBV11-3 with TRBJ2-1; a weak D match, TRBD2 (6 bases). V shed 1 base and J shed 2 bases, with 15 bases lying between them. The CDR3 consists of 17 residues. Germline V gene lookup returns CDR1 SGHNT and CDR2 YENEEA. In DNA form, the CDR3 reads TGTGCCAGCAGCTTAGGTTCTAGCGCCATTCCCTACAATGAGCAGTTCTTC. It encodes CASSLGSSAIPYNEQFF.

The chain employs TRBV18 and TRBJ1-3; D perhaps matches TRBD1 (5 bases). Per the germline V gene, CDR1 is KGHSH and CDR2 is LQKENI. The V end was cut by 2 bases, the J end by 0 bases, with 14 bases between. CDR3 length: 17 residues. The CDR3 loop reads CASSPGTGTISGNTIYF. The CDR3 DNA sequence: TGTGCCAGCTCACCAGGGACCGGCACCATCTCTGGAAACACCATATATTTT.

This chain connects TRBV5-1 to TRBJ1-1, with TRBD1 as a possible D gene (5 bases). Germline V gives CDR1 SGHRS, CDR2 YFSETQ. The V end lost 4 bases, the J end lost 4 bases, and 14 bases lay between the germline ends. This CDR3 is built from 14 residues. The CDR3 DNA follows: TGCGCCAGCAGCCGGGACGGGGCCGGCACTGAAGCTTTCTTT. The encoded protein is CASSRDGAGTEAFF. The whole variable domain, filled in from reference TRBV5-1 and TRBJ1-1, reads KAGVTQTPRYLIKTRGQQVTLSCSPISGHRSVSWYQQTPGQGLQFLFEYFSETQRNKGNFPGRFSGRQFSNSRSEMNVSTLELGDSALYLCASSRDGAGTEAFFGQGTRLTVV.

The genes are TRBV18 and TRBJ1-4, with D unclear. The CDR3 runs 13 residues. Trimming removed 10 bases from V and 7 bases from J, with 16 bases in between. Germline V gene data show CDR1 as KGHSH and CDR2 as LQKENI. CDR3 DNA: TGTGCCACCAAGGACGGGATTCCTGAAAAACTGTTTTTT. It codes for CATKDGIPEKLFF.

This CDR3 is CASSSGLAGGSNTGELFF. CDR3 sequence (DNA): TGTGCCAGCAGCTCGGGACTAGCGGGAGGCTCGAACACCGGGGAGCTGTTTTTT. The chain is built from TRBV5-4 and TRBJ2-2, with 15 bases lining up with TRBD2. The V gene end was trimmed by 3 bases and the J gene end by 0 bases; junction bases not matched to a gene: 3. Germline V CDR1 and CDR2: SGHNT, YYREEE (reference sequence). This CDR3 region has 18 residues. The full variable domain, its missing parts supplied by reference TRBV5-4 and TRBJ2-2, is ETGVTQSPTHLIKTRGQQVTLRCSSQSGHNTVSWYQQALGQGPQFIFQYYREEENGRGNFPPRFSGLQFPNYSSELNVNALELDDSALYLCASSSGLAGGSNTGELFFGEGSRLTVL.

The chain links TRBV7-8 to TRBJ1-2; D perhaps matches TRBD1 (5 bases). CDR1 is SGHVS and CDR2 is FQNEAQ in the germline V gene. The CDR3 runs 19 residues. Trimming left V 0 bases short and J 8 bases short, with 28 bases between. The CDR3: CASSLAGRGRATGSEGYTF. The CDR3 bases are TGTGCCAGCAGCTTAGCTGGTAGAGGCAGGGCTACTGGATCAGAAGGCTACACCTTC.

This chain joins TRBV21-1 and TRBJ2-1; whether TRBD1, the table's D call, matches the DNA was not checked. TRBV21-1 is a pseudogene locus. The CDR3 length is 15 residues. CDR3 residues: CASSITGGSYNEQFF. In DNA form, the CDR3 reads TGTGCCAGCAGCATCACAGGGGGGTCCTACAATGAGCAGTTCTTC.

The rearrangement uses TRBV6-6 and TRBJ2-1; D is uncertain. The CDR3 sequence is 11 residues long. Trimming pared 1 base from V and 9 bases from J, leaving 4 bases between. From germline, CDR1 is MNHNY and CDR2 SVGAGI (reference sequence). CDR3 nucleotides: TGTGCCAGCAGTTACTTAGGTGAGCAGTTCTTC. Translation gives CASSYLGEQFF.

This chain joins TRBV20-1 and TRBJ1-2; D is uncertain. From germline, CDR1 is DFQATT and CDR2 SNEGSKA (reference sequence). This CDR3 has 11 amino acids. Trimming removed 1 base at V and 8 bases at J, with 8 bases between. The CDR3 region has the DNA TGCAGTGCTAGAGTCGAGACAGGCTACACCTTC. Translated, it gives CSARVETGYTF.

The genes are TRBV6-1 and TRBJ2-7; D possibly corresponds to TRBD1 (6 bases). The V end was cut by 2 bases, the J end by 2 bases, with 10 bases between. The CDR3 consists of 14 residues. The V gene's germline CDR1 is MNHNS and CDR2 SASEGT. The CDR3 DNA sequence: TGTGCCAGCAGTGAAATAGGGGGTCCCTACGAGCAGTACTTC. It translates to CASSEIGGPYEQYF.